The 26 T cell receptor beta chains below come from one sample, sequenced in a study of cytomegalovirus exposure and HLA in healthy donors. The study ran its PCR with 60 Vbeta and 13 Jbeta primers. Only in-frame clones appear in the TCRdb table, and some are missing; sequencing was by immunoSEQ multiplex PCR. Among about 160,000 clones listed, roughly four fifths were seen once. Sequencing used PBMCs. The source is a middle-aged woman in good health and CMV-seronegative.

The V and J genes are TRBV29-1 and TRBJ2-4, with D possibly matching TRBD1 (5 bases). Per the germline V gene, CDR1 is SQVTM and CDR2 is ANQGSEA. This CDR3 is 13 amino acids long. V was clipped by 4 bases and J by 0 bases, with 7 bases between them. CDR3 DNA sequence: TGCAGCGTTGGACAGATAGCCAAAAACATTCAGTACTTC. Translation: CSVGQIAKNIQYF.

J is TRBJ2-5 and V is TRBV5-6; 7 bases fit TRBD2. The CDR3 runs 15 residues. Germline V gene sequence: CDR1 SGHDT, CDR2 YYEEEE. V gave up 0 bases and J gave up 4 bases; unmatched junction bases: 6. The CDR3 sequence is CASSLGREDLETQYF. In DNA form, the CDR3 reads TGTGCCAGCAGCTTGGGACGGGAGGACCTAGAGACCCAGTACTTC.

The chain has TRBV2 and TRBJ1-1, with TRBD1 as a possible D gene (5 bases). CDR1 and CDR2 from the germline V gene are SNHLY and FYNNEI. The CDR3 spans 14 residues. Trimming cost V 4 bases and J 4 bases, with 13 bases left between them. The CDR3 DNA reads TGTGCCAGCAGTGCTCAGGGAAGGCTCACTGAAGCTTTCTTT. Translation gives CASSAQGRLTEAFF.

This chain uses TRBV5-4 with TRBJ1-2; a possible D gene is TRBD1 (6 bases). V lost 4 bases, J lost 4 bases, and 17 bases lay in between. The CDR3 is made up of 15 amino acids. Germline CDR1 SGHNT, CDR2 YYREEE (reference sequence). CDR3 protein: CASSNGTGLVYGYTF. Written as DNA, the CDR3 is TGTGCCAGCAGCAACGGAACAGGGCTCGTCTATGGCTACACCTTC.

The rearrangement uses TRBV19 and TRBJ1-2; 9 bases are shared with TRBD1. This CDR3 contains 16 residues. Trimming cost V 10 bases and J 4 bases; bases outside gene matches: 16. Germline CDR1 is LNHDA and CDR2 is SQIVND (reference sequence). DNA of the CDR3: TGTGCCACCTCCTTTCGTGGACCGGGACAGGGCTATGGCTACACCTTC. It codes for CATSFRGPGQGYGYTF.

This clone showed up just once. The chain couples TRBV2 to TRBJ1-2, with 9 bases identical to TRBD1. The CDR3 consists of 13 residues. Per the germline V gene, CDR1 is SNHLY and CDR2 is FYNNEI. The trim removed 4 bases at V and 7 bases at J, leaving 4 bases unmatched. The CDR3 protein is CASSGGTGLGYTF. DNA of the CDR3: TGTGCCAGCAGTGGCGGGACAGGGCTTGGCTACACCTTC.

This clone was recorded once. The CDR3 loop reads CASSYSRGSADEQYF. CDR3 DNA: TGTGCCAGCAGTTACTCAAGGGGTTCGGCGGACGAGCAGTACTTC. The chain links TRBV6-5 to TRBJ2-7, with TRBD1 as a possible D gene (5 bases). In germline, CDR1 is MNHEY, CDR2 SVGAGI. V was shortened by 0 bases and J by 5 bases, with 14 bases between the two germline ends. The CDR3 sequence is 15 residues long.

The chain has TRBV5-5 and TRBJ1-1, with 8 bases matching TRBD1. This CDR3 contains 16 residues. The V and J ends lost 1 base and 1 base, in that order; junction bases with no gene match: 6. In germline, CDR1 is SGHKS, CDR2 YYEKEE (reference sequence). The CDR3 reads CASSLTGGLQNTEAFF. CDR3 nucleotides: TGTGCCAGCAGCTTGACAGGGGGTCTTCAGAACACTGAAGCTTTCTTT.

This chain joins TRBV6-5 and TRBJ1-3; 9 bases map to TRBD1. V dropped 4 bases and J dropped 4; count of bases not matched to a gene: 5. The germline CDR1 and CDR2 sequences are MNHEY and SVGAGI. The CDR3 contains 15 residues. CDR3 sequence reads: CASSLQGAQGNTIYF. CDR3 nucleotides: TGTGCCAGCAGTTTACAGGGGGCGCAAGGAAACACCATATATTTT.

The V call is TRBV19, the J call TRBJ1-5; TRBD1 agrees at 7 bases. Per germline, CDR1 LNHDA and CDR2 SQIVND (reference sequence). This CDR3 spans 16 amino acids. J gave up 4 bases and V 6 bases, and 12 bases lay outside the gene matches. The CDR3 loop reads CASRRGTGASNQPQHF. The CDR3 DNA is TGTGCCAGTAGGAGAGGCACAGGGGCCTCGAATCAGCCCCAGCATTTT.

The chain combines TRBV5-1 with TRBJ2-7; weak D call: TRBD1 (6 bases). The CDR3 extends over 18 amino acids. Germline lookup yields CDR1 SGHRS and CDR2 YFSETQ. V lost 0 bases and J 4 bases, leaving 23 bases between the germline ends. The CDR3 here is CASSLAAGAPKTLYEQYF. The CDR3 nucleotides read TGCGCCAGCAGCTTGGCGGCAGGGGCCCCCAAAACCCTATACGAGCAGTACTTC.

As for this clone: Germline and junction disagree at one end, which may indicate a read error. The rearrangement links TRBV4-1 to TRBJ2-3, with D tentatively TRBD1 or TRBD2 (5 bases each). CDR1 and CDR2 (germline): MGHRA, YSYEKL. The CDR3 covers 15 residues. CDR3 protein: CASSKEGSSTDTQYF. The DNA for the CDR3 is TGCGCCAGCAGCAAAGAGGGGAGTAGCACAGATACGCAGTATTTT.

CDR3 region: CATSRDRTVWSGNTIYF. CDR3 in DNA: TGTGCCACCAGCAGAGATAGGACAGTTTGGTCTGGAAACACCATATATTTT. This chain connects TRBV15 to TRBJ1-3; D may be TRBD1 (6 bases). Germline V gene data show CDR1 as LNHNV and CDR2 as YYDKDF (reference sequence). Deletions cut 0 bases from V and 1 base from J, with 13 bases between. The CDR3 runs 17 residues.

This rearrangement joins TRBV5-1 to TRBJ2-5, with a tentative D call TRBD1 (6 bases). The last part of the DNA fits TRBJ2-7 better; the J call may be wrong. Germline-derived CDR1 and CDR2 are SGHRS and YFSETQ. This CDR3 is built from 13 residues. The CDR3 protein is CASSFAGVNEQYF. CDR3 DNA sequence: TGCGCCAGCAGCTTCGCAGGGGTCAACGAGCAGTACTTC.

The rearrangement joins TRBV28 to TRBJ1-3; no clear D. The CDR3 runs 20 residues. V was cut by 3 bases and J by 0 bases, with 24 bases left in between. Germline V CDR1 and CDR2: MDHEN, SYDVKM. CDR3 residues: CASSFRAGRSRLDSGNTIYF. The CDR3 region has the DNA TGTGCCAGCAGTTTTCGGGCTGGGAGAAGTCGGCTCGACTCTGGAAACACCATATATTTT.

The rearrangement links TRBV6-6 to TRBJ2-7; possibly TRBD1 for D (7 bases). Germline lookup yields CDR1 MNHNY and CDR2 SVGAGI (reference sequence). V lost 5 bases and J 1 base, leaving 15 bases between the germline ends. CDR3 size: 15 residues. This CDR3 reads CASSSLQGGSYEQYF. CDR3 nucleotides: TGTGCCAGCAGTAGCCTCCAGGGGGGATCCTACGAGCAGTACTTC.

This chain joins TRBV6-6 and TRBJ2-3, with 10 bases lining up with TRBD2. Germline lookup yields CDR1 MNHNY and CDR2 SVGAGI (reference sequence). Trimming removed 4 bases from V and 6 bases from J; junction bases left unmatched: 10. There are 16 residues in the CDR3. This CDR3 reads CASSSLSGGAGDTQYF. CDR3 in DNA: TGTGCCAGCAGTTCATTAAGCGGGGGGGCGGGGGATACGCAGTATTTT.

The rearrangement joins TRBV9 to TRBJ2-6; 11 bases are a match to TRBD1. The germline CDR1 and CDR2 sequences are SGDLS and YYNGEE. This CDR3 has 17 residues. Germline trimming cut 1 base from V and 3 bases from J; bases unmatched to any gene: 3. The CDR3 protein is CASSVSGQGGGANVLTF. The CDR3 nucleotides read TGTGCCAGCAGCGTATCGGGACAGGGGGGTGGGGCCAACGTCCTGACTTTC.

This chain connects TRBV5-6 to TRBJ1-2; no clear D gene. Germline values: CDR1 SGHDT, CDR2 YYEEEE. The V end lost 7 bases, the J end lost 4 bases, and 14 bases lay between the germline ends. CDR3 length equals 13 residues. CDR3 DNA: TGTGCCAGCTGGCAGGCCCCCTCCTATGGCTACACCTTC. It specifies CASWQAPSYGYTF.

In DNA, the CDR3 is TGCGCCAGCAGCTTGGCAGGGTATGGTTCACCCCTCCACTTT. This sequence encodes CASSLAGYGSPLHF. This sequence joins TRBV5-1 and TRBJ1-6; tentative D call: TRBD1 (5 bases). This CDR3 spans 14 amino acids. CDR1 and CDR2 from the germline V gene are SGHRS and YFSETQ. Trimming removed 0 bases from V and 9 bases from J, with 10 bases in between.

The gene calls are TRBV15 and TRBJ2-7; D is ambiguous. CDR3 length equals 14 residues. The germline CDR1 and CDR2 sequences are LNHNV and YYDKDF (reference sequence). V lost 0 bases and J 2 bases, leaving 8 bases between the germline ends. CDR3 in DNA: TGTGCCACCAGCAGAGATACTTTCGCCTACGAGCAGTACTTC. It encodes CATSRDTFAYEQYF.

V is TRBV6-5 and J is TRBJ2-1, with a possible D match to TRBD1 (6 bases). Germline V gene lookup returns CDR1 MNHEY and CDR2 SVGAGI. V lost 5 bases, J lost 4 bases, and 15 bases lay in between. There are 15 residues in the CDR3. CDR3 coding DNA: TGTGCCAGCAGTCGGTGGGACACCCATTACAATGAGCAGTTCTTC. It is translated as CASSRWDTHYNEQFF.

This clone was seen only a few times. The CDR3, as DNA: TGTGCCAGCAGTTATCTCCAGGGGGCTAGTGGAGATACGCAGTATTTT. This sequence encodes CASSYLQGASGDTQYF. V is TRBV28 and J is TRBJ2-3, with 8 positions matching TRBD1. V trimming: 4 bases; J trimming: 5 bases; junction bases outside the gene matches: 11. The CDR3 is 16 amino acids. The germline CDR1 and CDR2 sequences are MDHEN and SYDVKM.

This clone was counted between two and nine times. This chain connects TRBV4-2 to TRBJ2-3, with D possibly TRBD2 on 6 matching bases. The CDR3 length is 19 residues. From germline, CDR1 is LGHNA and CDR2 YNFKEQ. V lost 5 bases to trimming and J lost 1 base, with 25 bases between them. CDR3 residues: CASSLVGLAIPPGTDTQYF. CDR3 DNA sequence: TGTGCCAGCAGCTTGGTTGGGCTAGCGATTCCCCCTGGCACAGATACGCAGTATTTT.

V usage is TRBV19 and J usage is TRBJ1-3; D call uncertain. The V end was cut by 7 bases, the J end by 0 bases, with 7 bases between. Germline-derived CDR1 and CDR2 are LNHDA and SQIVND (reference sequence). This CDR3 comprises 13 residues. CDR3 nucleotide sequence: TGTGCCAGTACCGGGAGCTCTGGAAACACCATATATTTT. Its protein is CASTGSSGNTIYF.

The chain joins TRBV27 to TRBJ1-2; D is perhaps TRBD1 (6 bases). The CDR3 totals 15 residues. Trimming stripped 5 bases from V and 4 bases from J, with 17 bases between. Germline assignment: CDR1 MNHEY and CDR2 SMNVEV (reference sequence). The CDR3 coding sequence is TGTGCCAGCAGTCACACTCCCACAGGGACCTATGGCTACACCTTC. Translated, it gives CASSHTPTGTYGYTF.